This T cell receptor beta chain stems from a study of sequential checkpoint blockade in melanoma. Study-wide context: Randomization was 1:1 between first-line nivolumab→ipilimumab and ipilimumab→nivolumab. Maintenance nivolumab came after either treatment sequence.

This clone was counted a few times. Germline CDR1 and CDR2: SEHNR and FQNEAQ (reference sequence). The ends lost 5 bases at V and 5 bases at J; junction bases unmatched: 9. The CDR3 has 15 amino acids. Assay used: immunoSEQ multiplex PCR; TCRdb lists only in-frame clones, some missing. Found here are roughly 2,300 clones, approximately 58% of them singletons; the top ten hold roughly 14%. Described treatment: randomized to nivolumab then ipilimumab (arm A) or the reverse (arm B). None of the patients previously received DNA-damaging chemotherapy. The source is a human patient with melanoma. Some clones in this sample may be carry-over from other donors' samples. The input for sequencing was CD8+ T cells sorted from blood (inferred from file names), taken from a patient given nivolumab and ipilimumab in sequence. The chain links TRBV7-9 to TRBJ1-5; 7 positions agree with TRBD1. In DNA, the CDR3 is TGTGCCAGCAGCCTAACAGGGGCAGGGGATCAGCCCCAGCATTTT. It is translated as CASSLTGAGDQPQHF.